The clone carrying this T cell receptor (beta chain) has just a few counts. This record comes from a study of blood T cell repertoires in COVID-19. On the study more broadly: From T cells, B-cell-depleted T cells, or PBMCs came the material, which was cDNA or gDNA.

Germline CDR1 is MDHEN and CDR2 is SYDVKM. This CDR3 contains 15 residues. With 7 bases removed from V and 10 bases from J, the gap between germline ends came to 23 bases. Under the authors' procedure: Estimation of nucleated cell counts relied on the amplification of reference gene primers. Measured with immunoSEQ multiplex PCR; TCRdb has only the in-frame clones, and not every one. The DNA gave D and trimming, while V, J and clone size come from that table. Among about 100,000 clones listed, 70% to 90% were seen once. This chain uses TRBV28 with TRBJ2-1; D is perhaps TRBD1 (6 bases). The specimen was peripheral blood. The receptor's source is a man aged 45-65 years with active or convalescent COVID-19. The chain's CDR3 is CASTAKGQGSREQFF. The CDR3 DNA reads as TGTGCCAGCACCGCCAAGGGGCAGGGGTCCCGAGAGCAGTTCTTC. Using reference TRBV28 and TRBJ2-1 for the parts outside the CDR3, the full variable domain is DVKVTQSSRYLVKRTGEKVFLECVQDMDHENMFWYRQDPGLGLRLIYFSYDVKMKEKGDIPEGYSVSREKKERFSLILESASTNQTSMYLCASTAKGQGSREQFFGPGTRLTVL.